The clone carrying this T cell receptor (beta chain) came up a few times. What it binds is not known. Then a second PCR, running roughly 7 to 11 cycles, was carried out with a sample-barcoded 5' primer and a J-beta primer mix. No fewer than 2.5 million CDR3-containing paired-end reads came from each sample. TCRdb passed the 5' RACE reads through MiXCR, listing each CDR3 protein once. The table has 780,000 or so distinct CDR3 sequences, more than 50% seen once. This entry comes from a study of blood T cells in healthy people across ages. Study outcomes and limitations: What prevented conclusive comparison of naive and antigen-experienced cells was that PBMCs were unsorted.

J lost 4 bases, V lost 10 bases, and 9 bases had no gene match. Germline CDR1 and CDR2: MNHNS and SASEGT. The CDR3 runs to 15 residues. V is TRBV6-1 and J is TRBJ2-5, with TRBD2 identical over 13 bases. The specimen was blood. The receptor was derived from a man aged 35 to 55 in good health. The CDR3 sequence: CATVLAGGPGETQYF. The DNA for the CDR3 is TGTGCCACTGTACTAGCGGGGGGGCCGGGAGAGACCCAGTACTTC.